These 32 T cell receptor beta chains came from one sample sequenced in a study of beta chain features in type 1 diabetes. Expressed TCRB transcripts were sequenced because the isolated RNA had all been reverse transcribed beforehand. Repertoires were generated with immunoSEQ multiplex PCR, while TCRdb's copy carries only in-frame clones and drops some. The table has roughly 380,000 clones, around a fifth seen once; the top ten hold approximately 0.043%. Sample: naive CD4+ T cells from blood. The receptor source for this set is a woman under 30 in good health.

The V gene is TRBV4-3, the J gene TRBJ2-3; TRBD2 might be the D (6 bases). V lost 0 bases and J lost 7, with 17 bases in between. The CDR3 has 16 residues. Germline-derived CDR1 and CDR2 are LGHNA and YSLEER. DNA of the CDR3: TGCGCCAGCAGCCAAGATTGGAGGGGCGCAGTATATACGCAGTATTTT. Translation: CASSQDWRGAVYTQYF.

This clone was found a few times. CDR3 nucleotide sequence: TGTGCCAGCAGTTCGAACGACAGGGCGATTGGCTACACCTTC. Protein sequence: CASSSNDRAIGYTF. The V gene is TRBV7-9, the J gene TRBJ1-2, with 7 bases aligning to TRBD1. CDR3 length: 14 residues. The V and J ends lost 6 bases and 7 bases, in that order; junction bases with no gene match: 11. CDR1 and CDR2 from the germline V gene are SEHNR and FQNEAQ (reference sequence).

The V gene is TRBV11-2, the J gene TRBJ2-5; D is unclear. The V gene lost 5 bases and the J gene lost 5 bases, with 6 bases spanning the gap. CDR1 is SGHAT and CDR2 is FQNNGV in the germline V gene. The CDR3 spans 11 residues. As DNA, the CDR3 is TGTGCCAGCAGCCAACAGGAGACCCAGTACTTC. It codes for CASSQQETQYF.

In its sample, this clone was seen a few times. The V call is TRBV18, the J call TRBJ2-7, with TRBD2 matching over 13 bases. Germline V gene lookup returns CDR1 KGHSH and CDR2 LQKENI. The CDR3 runs to 18 residues. With 3 bases clipped from V and 0 bases from J, the junction kept 8 bases outside the gene matches. The DNA for the CDR3 is TGTGCCAGCTCACCCCATGGACTAGCGGGAGTCAGCTCCTACGAGCAGTACTTC. Its protein product is CASSPHGLAGVSSYEQYF.

In its sample, this clone was seen a few times. The CDR3 sequence is CASSQDRGINEKLFF. The CDR3 nucleotides are TGTGCCAGCAGTCAGGACAGGGGGATAAATGAAAAACTGTTTTTT. This rearrangement joins TRBV7-9 to TRBJ1-4, with TRBD1 identical over 10 bases. CDR3 size: 15 residues. After removal of 6 bases from V and 5 bases from J, the junction contained 6 bases not matched to a gene. The germline CDR1 and CDR2 sequences are SEHNR and FQNEAQ (reference sequence).

This clone was recorded a few times. CDR3 in DNA: TGTGCCAGCAGCAACAGGGGACTCCGGGAGACCCAGTACTTC. It specifies CASSNRGLRETQYF. The chain links TRBV28 to TRBJ2-5, with TRBD1 as a possible D gene (7 bases). There are 14 residues in the CDR3. Germline V gives CDR1 MDHEN, CDR2 SYDVKM. Deletions cut 6 bases from V and 5 bases from J, with 16 bases between.

This clone occurred a few times. The chain uses TRBV4-1 and TRBJ2-1, with 14 nucleotides matching TRBD2. CDR1 MGHRA and CDR2 YSYEKL come from the germline V gene. V was clipped by 4 bases and J by 9 bases; unmatched bases: 5. This CDR3 is 15 amino acids long. Written as DNA, the CDR3 is TGCGCCAGCAGCCGTGGACTAGCGGGAGGAGGTGAGCAGTTCTTC. Its translation: CASSRGLAGGGEQFF.

The chain is built from TRBV29-1 and TRBJ2-5; 8 nucleotides match TRBD2. Trimming at V came to 4 bases and at J to 4 bases, leaving 5 bases not matched to a gene. Germline V gene data show CDR1 as SQVTM and CDR2 as ANQGSEA. The CDR3 extends over 13 amino acids. CDR3 nucleotides: TGCAGCGTTGTGAGCGGGGGCGGAGAGACCCAGTACTTC. Residues: CSVVSGGGETQYF.

V is TRBV15 and J is TRBJ2-7, with 9 bases matching TRBD2. Trimming cost V 0 bases and J 7 bases; bases outside gene matches: 7. The CDR3 runs to 15 residues. Germline loops: CDR1 LNHNV, CDR2 YYDKDF (reference sequence). The CDR3 DNA is TGTGCCACCAGCAGAGATCGTGCGGGAGGGAGAGAGCAGTACTTC. This sequence encodes CATSRDRAGGREQYF.

The J gene is TRBJ2-1, the V gene TRBV30; 8 positions match TRBD2. Germline CDR1 GTSNPN, CDR2 SVGIG (reference sequence). V was pared by 0 bases and J by 8 bases, with 9 bases of the junction left unmatched. The CDR3 totals 15 residues. CDR3 DNA: TGTGCCTGGAGTGTCCTAGCGGGCCCGAGGCATGAGCAGTTCTTC. This sequence encodes CAWSVLAGPRHEQFF.

The chain joins TRBV27 to TRBJ1-1, with 10 bases aligning to TRBD1. Germline V gene data show CDR1 as MNHEY and CDR2 as SMNVEV (reference sequence). CDR3 length: 14 amino acids. After removal of 6 bases from V and 5 bases from J, the junction contained 6 bases not matched to a gene. The CDR3 reads CASSGTGVSTEAFF. The CDR3 DNA reads as TGTGCCAGCAGCGGGACAGGGGTTAGTACTGAAGCTTTCTTT.

The chain combines TRBV30 with TRBJ2-7, with D uncertain. This CDR3 contains 13 residues. V shed 3 bases and J shed 0 bases, with 9 bases lying between them. CDR1 GTSNPN and CDR2 SVGIG come from the germline V gene (reference sequence). CDR3 coding DNA: TGTGCCTGGAGCGGATCTAGCTCCTACGAGCAGTACTTC. Translating gives CAWSGSSSYEQYF.

The rearrangement joins TRBV15 to TRBJ2-7; 10 positions agree with TRBD2. J gave up 7 bases and V 1 base, and 4 bases lay outside the gene matches. CDR3 length: 14 amino acids. In germline, CDR1 is LNHNV, CDR2 YYDKDF (reference sequence). The CDR3 protein is CATSRAGLAREQYF. The CDR3 DNA reads as TGTGCCACCAGCAGAGCGGGACTAGCGCGGGAGCAGTACTTC. Full variable domain (remainder filled in from reference TRBV15 and TRBJ2-7): DAMVIQNPRYQVTQFGKPVTLSCSQTLNHNVMYWYQQKSSQAPKLLFHYYDKDFNNEADTPDNFQSRRPNTSFCFLDIRSPGLGDTAMYLCATSRAGLAREQYFGPGTRLTVT.

This chain connects TRBV7-9 to TRBJ1-6, with 7 positions matching TRBD1. This CDR3 comprises 14 residues. CDR1 SEHNR and CDR2 FQNEAQ come from the germline V gene (reference sequence). J was trimmed by 5 bases and V by 4 bases; bases with no gene match: 2. The CDR3 region has the DNA TGTGCCAGCAGCTGGGACAGTGATAATTCACCCCTCCACTTT. As protein: CASSWDSDNSPLHF.

This rearrangement joins TRBV4-1 to TRBJ1-2, with 7 nucleotides matching TRBD1. Germline CDR1 reads MGHRA; CDR2 reads YSYEKL. V trimming: 0 bases; J trimming: 6 bases; junction bases outside the gene matches: 1. The CDR3 length is 13 residues. CDR3 residues: CASSQDRGNGYTF. Here the CDR3 DNA reads TGCGCCAGCAGCCAAGACAGGGGGAATGGCTACACCTTC.

The rearrangement uses TRBV6-6 and TRBJ1-3; possibly TRBD1 for D (6 bases). The CDR3 runs to 16 residues. V was trimmed by 5 bases and J by 2 bases, leaving 16 bases between them. Germline V gives CDR1 MNHNY, CDR2 SVGAGI (reference sequence). The DNA for the CDR3 is TGTGCCAGCAGTCCTACGGACAGAACCCCTGGAAACACCATATATTTT. Amino acids: CASSPTDRTPGNTIYF.

The rearrangement joins TRBV15 to TRBJ1-2, with D perhaps matching TRBD1 (5 bases). V was trimmed by 11 bases and J by 3 bases, leaving 22 bases between them. Looked up from germline, CDR1 is LNHNV and CDR2 is YYDKDF (reference sequence). The CDR3 extends over 15 amino acids. The CDR3 loop reads CASRRWSQGDYGYTF. In DNA, the CDR3 is TGTGCCTCCCGTCGCTGGTCGCAGGGCGACTATGGCTACACCTTC.

Worth noting for this clone: This specimen includes other DNA sequences encoding the same CDR3. The chain employs TRBV5-1 and TRBJ1-1, with D uncertain. Trimming took 2 bases from V and 1 from J, leaving 6 bases between them. CDR1 is SGHRS and CDR2 is YFSETQ in the germline V gene. This CDR3 is 13 amino acids long. The CDR3 spells CASSLGGNTEAFF. CDR3 in DNA: TGCGCCAGCAGCTTAGGCGGGAACACTGAAGCTTTCTTT.

This clone was seen a few times. The sample has other DNA sequences that encode this CDR3 too. The chain links TRBV7-2 to TRBJ2-1; D is possibly TRBD2 (6 bases). Germline V CDR1 and CDR2: SGHTA, FQGNSA. The CDR3 has 14 residues. The V end was cut by 0 bases, the J end by 4 bases, with 7 bases between. In DNA form, the CDR3 reads TGTGCCAGCAGCTTAGCGGGGGGATACAATGAGCAGTTCTTC. Amino acid sequence: CASSLAGGYNEQFF.

This rearrangement joins TRBV18 to TRBJ1-4; D uncertain. Germline CDR1 reads KGHSH; CDR2 reads LQKENI. The CDR3 covers 14 residues. V shed 3 bases and J shed 5 bases, with 10 bases lying between them. For the CDR3, the DNA is TGTGCCAGCTCACCCCAGGCTTCGAATGAAAAACTGTTTTTT. This encodes CASSPQASNEKLFF.

The V gene is TRBV30, the J gene TRBJ2-4; D remains ambiguous. Trimming cost V 0 bases and J 13 bases, with 16 bases left between them. Germline CDR1 is GTSNPN and CDR2 is SVGIG (reference sequence). The CDR3 consists of 13 residues. CDR3 sequence: CAWSVFGDGVQYF. CDR3 sequence (DNA): TGTGCCTGGAGTGTTTTCGGTGACGGAGTCCAGTACTTC.

This chain links TRBV30 with TRBJ1-2; no clear D gene. In germline, CDR1 is GTSNPN, CDR2 SVGIG (reference sequence). The CDR3 totals 12 residues. V dropped 4 bases and J dropped 4 bases, with 10 bases sitting between them. Written as DNA, the CDR3 is TGTGCCTGGAACGTCGGAGGCTATGGCTACACCTTC. It specifies CAWNVGGYGYTF.

This clone turned up a few times. This chain links TRBV14 with TRBJ2-7, with a tentative D call TRBD2 (5 bases). CDR3 size: 12 residues. Germline V gene lookup returns CDR1 SGHDN and CDR2 FVKESK. V was clipped by 0 bases and J by 9 bases, with 9 bases between them. The CDR3 loop reads CASSQESRVQYF. The CDR3 DNA sequence: TGTGCCAGCAGCCAAGAGTCGCGGGTGCAGTACTTC. The full variable domain, completed using reference TRBV14 and TRBJ2-7, is EAGVTQFPSHSVIEKGQTVTLRCDPISGHDNLYWYRRVMGKEIKFLLHFVKESKQDESGMPNNRFLAERTGGTYSTLKVQPAELEDSGVYFCASSQESRVQYFGPGTRLTVT.

This clone occurred a few times. The V gene is TRBV18, the J gene TRBJ1-1, with TRBD1 as a possible D gene (5 bases). CDR3 size: 12 residues. Germline CDR1 KGHSH, CDR2 LQKENI. Deletions cut 3 bases from V and 6 bases from J, with 8 bases between. CDR3 residues: CASSPEGAEAFF. The CDR3 DNA sequence: TGTGCCAGCTCACCCGAAGGGGCTGAAGCTTTCTTT.

The chain employs TRBV4-1 and TRBJ1-6; D perhaps matches TRBD1 (5 bases). The CDR3 is 15 amino acids. Per germline, CDR1 MGHRA and CDR2 YSYEKL. V lost 1 base and J 5 bases, leaving 9 bases between the germline ends. CDR3 residues: CASSQATVDNSPLHF. The CDR3 DNA is TGCGCCAGCAGCCAAGCGACAGTAGATAATTCACCCCTCCACTTT.

The gene calls are TRBV5-1 and TRBJ2-5; 9 nucleotides match TRBD1. From germline, CDR1 is SGHRS and CDR2 YFSETQ. V lost 4 bases to trimming and J lost 4 bases; unmatched junction nucleotides: 11. CDR3 length: 16 residues. The CDR3 region is CASSVRDREASETQYF. CDR3 DNA: TGCGCCAGCAGCGTCCGGGACAGGGAAGCGTCAGAGACCCAGTACTTC.

The chain couples TRBV4-1 to TRBJ2-1, with 7 nucleotides matching TRBD2. With V trimmed by 3 bases and J by 5 bases, 4 bases remained unmatched. The CDR3 contains 14 residues. From germline, CDR1 is MGHRA and CDR2 YSYEKL. CDR3 residues: CASSHLLADNEQFF. The CDR3 nucleotides are TGCGCCAGCAGCCACCTGCTAGCGGACAATGAGCAGTTCTTC.

In this sample, this clone turned up a few times. The chain has TRBV5-1 and TRBJ2-3, with D possibly being TRBD1 (6 bases). V lost 3 bases, J lost 0 bases, and 11 bases lay in between. Per the germline V gene, CDR1 is SGHRS and CDR2 is YFSETQ. The CDR3 contains 15 residues. CDR3 loop: CASSYRGQSTDTQYF. DNA of the CDR3: TGCGCCAGCAGCTACCGAGGACAGAGCACAGATACGCAGTATTTT.

The sample holds a few counts of this clone. This chain links TRBV30 with TRBJ1-2; D possibly corresponds to TRBD1 (6 bases). Germline CDR1 is GTSNPN and CDR2 is SVGIG (reference sequence). V gave up 2 bases and J gave up 6 bases, with 13 bases separating them. The CDR3 runs to 13 residues. This chain's CDR3 is CAWSPWTADGYTF. CDR3 DNA: TGTGCCTGGAGTCCGTGGACAGCGGATGGCTACACCTTC.

This chain links TRBV6-1 with TRBJ2-2, with no clear D. CDR1 and CDR2 from the germline V gene are MNHNS and SASEGT. With 5 bases removed from V and 1 base from J, the gap between germline ends came to 2 bases. This CDR3 is built from 12 residues. The CDR3 reads CASSQNTGELFF. The CDR3 bases are TGTGCCAGCAGTCAGAACACCGGGGAGCTGTTTTTT.

This clone was observed a handful of times. The rearrangement links TRBV5-1 to TRBJ2-3, with a weak D call TRBD1 (5 bases). The CDR3 loop spans 14 amino acids. Trimming stripped 4 bases from V and 3 bases from J, with 12 bases between. CDR1 and CDR2 from the germline V gene are SGHRS and YFSETQ. The CDR3 DNA reads TGCGCCAGCAGCCTAAACCGACAGACAGATACGCAGTATTTT. It encodes CASSLNRQTDTQYF.

This clone was picked up a small number of times. The rearrangement joins TRBV14 to TRBJ2-5, with a possible D match to TRBD2 (6 bases). This CDR3 contains 15 residues. CDR1 is SGHDN, CDR2 FVKESK, per germline. Trimming took 0 bases from V and 7 from J, leaving 15 bases between them. DNA of the CDR3: TGTGCCAGCAGCCAAGATGGGGATCGGGGGAGGACCCAGTACTTC. Translated: CASSQDGDRGRTQYF.